The next 21 T cell receptor beta chains were all read from a single sample in a study of shared clonotypes between healthy human individuals (dated by TCRdb to about 2020). Libraries were made using the immunoSEQ multiplex PCR assay. In its TCRdb copy, this immuneACCESS table keeps in-frame sequences only and misses some clones. Where compared with another copy, unresolved V genes explain less than half of these, and the others have no known cause. The table for this sample lists about 1.5 million clones; 95% to 99% of them were counted only once. The ten largest clones capture around 0.47% of the sample. The sample comprised naive CD4+ T cells sorted from blood. The meaning of the sample's cell subset or site label: CD45RA+ positively selected. These receptors came from a young man in good health.

The CDR3 reads CASSEIATGELFF. The CDR3 DNA sequence: TGTGCCAGCAGCGAAATAGCAACCGGGGAGCTGTTTTTT. The chain employs TRBV9 and TRBJ2-2; D unresolved. There are 13 residues in the CDR3. Germline loops: CDR1 SGDLS, CDR2 YYNGEE. The ends were cut back, 3 bases at V and 5 bases at J, with 8 bases in the middle.

In this sample, this clone turned up once. CDR3 DNA: TGCAGCGTTCTCGTGGGAGTTAGCACAGATACGCAGTATTTT. Translating gives CSVLVGVSTDTQYF. This chain connects TRBV29-1 to TRBJ2-3, with a tentative D call TRBD2 (5 bases). Per germline, CDR1 SQVTM and CDR2 ANQGSEA. The CDR3 extends over 14 amino acids. V was trimmed by 5 bases and J by 0 bases, leaving 12 bases between them.

This chain joins TRBV28 and TRBJ2-7; no clear D. The CDR3 length is 13 residues. Germline V lookup: CDR1 MDHEN, CDR2 SYDVKM. V lost 2 bases, J lost 4 bases, and 9 bases lay in between. The CDR3 coding sequence is TGTGCCAGCAGTTTAGACGTCTTTTACGAGCAGTACTTC. It translates to CASSLDVFYEQYF.

This chain joins TRBV20-1 and TRBJ2-5; D is unresolved. This CDR3 has 11 amino acids. CDR1 and CDR2 (germline): DFQATT, SNEGSKA (reference sequence). V was cut by 7 bases and J by 2 bases, with 8 bases left in between. CDR3 region: CSGPSQETQYF. CDR3 DNA: TGCAGTGGTCCGTCTCAAGAGACCCAGTACTTC.

The chain joins TRBV21-1 to TRBJ2-2. TRBV21-1 is flagged as a pseudogene. The CDR3 contains 16 residues. Written as DNA, the CDR3 is TGTGCCAGCAGCAACGGCGCAAATAAGAACACCGGGGAGCTGTTTTTT. It specifies CASSNGANKNTGELFF.

The chain links TRBV19 to TRBJ2-1; 9 bases agree with TRBD2. The V and J ends lost 4 bases and 0 bases, in that order; junction bases with no gene match: 10. The CDR3 totals 18 residues. Looked up from germline, CDR1 is LNHDA and CDR2 is SQIVND (reference sequence). The chain's CDR3 is CASSNEGTSSLSYNEQFF. The DNA for the CDR3 is TGTGCCAGTAGTAATGAGGGGACTAGCTCCCTCTCCTACAATGAGCAGTTCTTC.

This clone was seen only once. This sequence joins TRBV6-6 and TRBJ2-7; 7 bases line up with TRBD1. Losses at the gene ends were 4 bases for V and 6 bases for J; bases not matched to a gene: 9. This CDR3 has 14 residues. Germline V gives CDR1 MNHNY, CDR2 SVGAGI (reference sequence). As DNA, the CDR3 is TGTGCCAGCAGTTCGGCAGGGGGTACTACCGAGCAGTACTTC. Amino acid sequence: CASSSAGGTTEQYF.

This chain links TRBV5-4 with TRBJ1-2; 7 bases align to TRBD1. Looked up from germline, CDR1 is SGHNT and CDR2 is YYREEE (reference sequence). The CDR3 runs 15 residues. V shed 4 bases, J shed 2 bases, and the junction held 8 bases outside the gene matches. The CDR3 protein is CASSRLGQQNYGYTF. The DNA of the CDR3 is TGTGCCAGCAGCCGGTTGGGACAGCAGAACTATGGCTACACCTTC.

The rearrangement links TRBV18 to TRBJ2-1; 7 nucleotides align to TRBD2. The germline V gene has CDR1 KGHSH and CDR2 LQKENI. With 6 bases clipped from V and 8 bases from J, the junction kept 16 bases outside the gene matches. This CDR3 region has 16 residues. The chain's CDR3 is CASSPVGLRREDEQFF. CDR3 nucleotides: TGTGCCAGCTCCCCCGTGGGACTTCGCCGGGAGGATGAGCAGTTCTTC.

This clone was seen only once. The chain recombines TRBV9 with TRBJ2-1; no clear D. Germline assignment: CDR1 SGDLS and CDR2 YYNGEE. This CDR3 has 14 amino acids. V was shortened by 3 bases and J by 5 bases, with 12 bases between the two germline ends. The CDR3 DNA reads as TGTGCCAGCAGCGAGTCGGCACGGGACAATGAGCAGTTCTTC. Its translation: CASSESARDNEQFF.

As regards this clone: At the DNA level, this CDR3 is encoded by other sequences in the same sample as well. This chain uses TRBV28 with TRBJ1-1; D is unresolved. The CDR3 runs 13 residues. The V and J ends lost 5 bases and 1 base respectively, with 8 bases between them. The germline gives CDR1 MDHEN, CDR2 SYDVKM. The CDR3 sequence: CASSLLGNTEAFF. The CDR3 bases are TGTGCCAGCAGTCTTCTCGGGAACACTGAAGCTTTCTTT.

This chain links TRBV5-1 with TRBJ2-7; D is uncertain. The CDR3 contains 13 residues. V was pared by 0 bases and J by 2 bases, with 6 bases between. The germline CDR1 and CDR2 sequences are SGHRS and YFSETQ. The CDR3 DNA reads TGCGCCAGCAGCTTGGAGAACACCTACGAGCAGTACTTC. This sequence encodes CASSLENTYEQYF. Full variable domain (remainder filled in from reference TRBV5-1 and TRBJ2-7): KAGVTQTPRYLIKTRGQQVTLSCSPISGHRSVSWYQQTPGQGLQFLFEYFSETQRNKGNFPGRFSGRQFSNSRSEMNVSTLELGDSALYLCASSLENTYEQYFGPGTRLTVT.

DNA for the CDR3: TGCAGCGTCCGGGACAGCTACAATCAGCCCCAGCATTTT. This sequence encodes CSVRDSYNQPQHF. The chain combines TRBV29-1 with TRBJ1-5; 7 bases agree with TRBD1. CDR1 is SQVTM and CDR2 is ANQGSEA in the germline V gene. The CDR3 loop spans 13 amino acids. V shed 6 bases and J 3 bases; nucleotides not matched to a gene: 5.

The rearrangement joins TRBV28 to TRBJ2-1, with D unclear. CDR1 is MDHEN and CDR2 is SYDVKM in the germline V gene. Deletions cut 10 bases from V and 6 bases from J, with 10 bases between. CDR3 length equals 11 residues. The CDR3 nucleotides read TGTGCCATCCGCGCCCCCAATGAGCAGTTCTTC. Translating gives CAIRAPNEQFF.

The chain joins TRBV6-1 to TRBJ2-5; possible D gene TRBD1, 6 bases. Germline loops: CDR1 MNHNS, CDR2 SASEGT. The CDR3 loop spans 13 amino acids. With 5 bases removed from V and 5 bases from J, the gap between germline ends came to 12 bases. The DNA of the CDR3 is TGTGCCAGCAGTCTTACAGGGCTGGAGACCCAGTACTTC. It yields the protein CASSLTGLETQYF.

This rearrangement joins TRBV5-5 to TRBJ1-1; tentatively, D is TRBD1 (6 bases). Between the trimmed V and J ends, which lost 4 bases and 6 bases, there was a span of 16 bases. This CDR3 spans 14 amino acids. Germline lookup yields CDR1 SGHKS and CDR2 YYEKEE (reference sequence). The CDR3 DNA reads as TGTGCCAGCAGCATAAAAACAGGGAGCGCTGAAGCTTTCTTT. It translates to CASSIKTGSAEAFF.

This chain joins TRBV7-2 and TRBJ2-7; D is uncertain. CDR1 is SGHTA and CDR2 is FQGNSA in the germline V gene. The length of the CDR3 is 14 residues. V was clipped by 0 bases and J by 3 bases, with 9 bases between them. CDR3 coding DNA: TGTGCCAGCAGCTTAGCGGGCTGGGGCTACGAGCAGTACTTC. It codes for CASSLAGWGYEQYF. Drawing the rest from reference TRBV7-2 and TRBJ2-7, the complete variable domain is GAGVSQSPSNKVTEKGKDVELRCDPISGHTALYWYRQSLGQGLEFLIYFQGNSAPDKSGLPSDRFSAERTGGSVSTLTIQRTQQEDSAVYLCASSLAGWGYEQYFGPGTRLTVT.

V usage is TRBV28 and J usage is TRBJ2-2; no clear D gene. The CDR3 has 15 amino acids. The germline gives CDR1 MDHEN, CDR2 SYDVKM. V shed 3 bases and J shed 5 bases, with 13 bases lying between them. CDR3 sequence reads: CASSFVRANTGELFF. CDR3 DNA sequence: TGTGCCAGCAGTTTTGTTAGGGCAAATACCGGGGAGCTGTTTTTT.

The chain employs TRBV5-5 and TRBJ2-2; 7 bases match TRBD1. Germline trimming cut 4 bases from V and 6 bases from J; bases unmatched to any gene: 9. The length of the CDR3 is 15 residues. Germline-derived CDR1 and CDR2 are SGHKS and YYEKEE (reference sequence). This CDR3 reads CASSVGQRLPGELFF. The CDR3 coding sequence is TGTGCCAGCAGCGTGGGACAGCGGCTCCCCGGGGAGCTGTTTTTT. Drawing the rest from reference TRBV5-5 and TRBJ2-2, the complete variable domain is DAGVTQSPTHLIKTRGQQVTLRCSPISGHKSVSWYQQVLGQGPQFIFQYYEKEERGRGNFPDRFSARQFPNYSSELNVNALLLGDSALYLCASSVGQRLPGELFFGEGSRLTVL.

In the case of this clone: The junction does not match germline at one end; this may be a read error. This specimen includes other DNA sequences encoding the same CDR3. The CDR3 sequence is CASSPGLAGVGDTQYF. The CDR3 nucleotides are TGTGCTAGCAGCCCGGGACTAGCGGGAGTTGGAGATACGCAGTATTTT. The chain has TRBV7-7 and TRBJ2-3; 14 nucleotides line up with TRBD2. The CDR3 is made up of 16 amino acids. Germline CDR1 is SSHAT and CDR2 is FNYEAQ (reference sequence).

This clone was seen only once. This chain connects TRBV10-3 to TRBJ2-1; no reliable D call. Germline V gene data show CDR1 as ENHRY and CDR2 as SYGVKD. V was cut by 4 bases and J by 0 bases, with 7 bases left in between. This CDR3 is built from 14 residues. The CDR3 DNA is TGTGCCATCAGTGCCCAGAACTCCTACAATGAGCAGTTCTTC. It yields the protein CAISAQNSYNEQFF.